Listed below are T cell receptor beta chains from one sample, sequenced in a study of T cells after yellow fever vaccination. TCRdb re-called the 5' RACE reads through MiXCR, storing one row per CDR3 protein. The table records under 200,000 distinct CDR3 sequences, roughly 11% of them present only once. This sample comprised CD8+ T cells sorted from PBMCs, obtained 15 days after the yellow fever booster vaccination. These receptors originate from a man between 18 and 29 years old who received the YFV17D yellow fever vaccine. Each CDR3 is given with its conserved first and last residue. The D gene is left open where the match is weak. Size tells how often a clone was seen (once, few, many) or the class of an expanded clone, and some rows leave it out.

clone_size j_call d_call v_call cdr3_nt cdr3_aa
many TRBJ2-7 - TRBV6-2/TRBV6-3 TGTGCCATCGGACTTTCCTACGAGCAGTACTTC CAIGLSYEQYF
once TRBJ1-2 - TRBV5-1 TGCGCCAGCAGCTTGTTGGAGGGTTTGTCCGGCTACACCTTC CASSLLEGLSGYTF
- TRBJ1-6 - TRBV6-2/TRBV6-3 TGTGCCAGCAGTTACTCGAGAACTCAGGGGACCTATAATTCACCCCTCCACTTT CASSYSRTQGTYNSPLHF
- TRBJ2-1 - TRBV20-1 TGCAGTGCTAGTTATCGGAATAGGGGGGCCAATGAGCAGTTCTTC CSASYRNRGANEQFF
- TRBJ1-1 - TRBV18 TGTGCCAGCTCACCAAGAGCAGGGGTGAACACTGAAGCTTTCTTT CASSPRAGVNTEAFF
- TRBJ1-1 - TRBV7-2 TGTGCCAGCAGCCCCAAAGCTCAGAACACTGAAGCTTTCTTT CASSPKAQNTEAFF
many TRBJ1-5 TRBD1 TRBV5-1 TGCGCCAGCAGCTCGACAGGGGATCAGCCCCAGCATTTT CASSSTGDQPQHF
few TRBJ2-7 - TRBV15 TGTGCCACCAGCAGAGCGCGACAGTTCACCGAGCAGTACTTC CATSRARQFTEQYF
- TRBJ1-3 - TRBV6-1 TGTGCCAGCAGTGTATCCCCCGGGCTCGGGTACGGAAACACCATATATTTT CASSVSPGLGYGNTIYF
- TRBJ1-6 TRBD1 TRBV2 TGTGCCAGCAGCGATCCAGGGGGCCTCTATAATTCACCCCTCCACTTT CASSDPGGLYNSPLHF
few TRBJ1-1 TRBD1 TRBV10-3 TGTGCCATCAGAGAACAGGGGGCGAGGAACACTGAAGCTTTCTTT CAIREQGARNTEAFF
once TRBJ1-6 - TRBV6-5 TGTGCCAGCAGTTACCTGGGGCAGGGATATTCACCCCTCCACTTT CASSYLGQGYSPLHF
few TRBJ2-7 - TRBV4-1 TGCGCCAGCAGTCAACAGCAGGGGAGGTACGAGCAGTACTTC CASSQQQGRYEQYF
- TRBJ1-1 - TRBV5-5 TGTGCCAGCAGCACCAGCGGATGGAATGAAGCTTTCTTT CASSTSGWNEAFF
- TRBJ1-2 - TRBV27 TGTGCCAGCAGTCAAGTATGGGATCTTAACTATGGCTACACCTTC CASSQVWDLNYGYTF
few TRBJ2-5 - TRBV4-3 TGCGCCAGCAGCCAAGGAGTGGGGTTGGCAGAGACCCAGTACTTC CASSQGVGLAETQYF
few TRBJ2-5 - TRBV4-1 TGCGCCAGCAGCCAAAGGGGCCGGGAGACCCAGTACTTC CASSQRGRETQYF
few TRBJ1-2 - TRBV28 TGTGCCAGCAGTTTGACGGGGAGTGCTGGCTACACCTTC CASSLTGSAGYTF
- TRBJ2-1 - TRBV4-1 TGCGCCAGCAGCCAAGAGCTGGGGGCGCCCGGCAATGAGCAGTTCTTC CASSQELGAPGNEQFF
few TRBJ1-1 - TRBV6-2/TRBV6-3 TGTGCCAGCAGTTGGGGACCCTCTTACACTGAAGCTTTCTTT CASSWGPSYTEAFF
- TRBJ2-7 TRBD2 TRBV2 TGTGCCAGCAGTCGACTAGCGGGGGCAGGCTACGAGCAGTACTTC CASSRLAGAGYEQYF
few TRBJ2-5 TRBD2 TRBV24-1 TGTGCCACCAGTGATTCGGCGGGGGGGTCGCGGGAGACCCAGTACTTC CATSDSAGGSRETQYF
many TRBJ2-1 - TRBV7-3 TGTGCCAGCAGCTTGGTCCCCAATGAGCAGTTCTTC CASSLVPNEQFF
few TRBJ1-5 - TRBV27 TGTGCCAGCAGTTTACAGGGAAAGAGTCAGCCCCAGCATTTT CASSLQGKSQPQHF
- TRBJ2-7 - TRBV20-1 TGCAGTGCCCCGGGACACAACTACGAGCAGTACTTC CSAPGHNYEQYF
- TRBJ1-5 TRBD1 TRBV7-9 TGTGCCAGCAGCCTGGGACAGGCTCACAATCAGCCCCAGCATTTT CASSLGQAHNQPQHF
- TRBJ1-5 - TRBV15 TGTGCCACCAGCAGAGACAGCTACAATCAGCCCCAGCATTTT CATSRDSYNQPQHF
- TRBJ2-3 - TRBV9 TGTGCCAGCAGCCCCCCCTTTTCCGGGTACACAGATACGCAGTATTTT CASSPPFSGYTDTQYF
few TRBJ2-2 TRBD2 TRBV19 TGTGCCAGTAGTACCCCTAGGAGCGGGGGCGGCGGGGAGCTGTTTTTT CASSTPRSGGGGELFF
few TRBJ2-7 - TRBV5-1 TGCGCCAGCAGCTGGACGGCCTCCTACGAGCAGTACTTC CASSWTASYEQYF
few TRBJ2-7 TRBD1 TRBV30 TGTGCCTGGAGTGACGACAGGGGCGAGCAGTACTTC CAWSDDRGEQYF
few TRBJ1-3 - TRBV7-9 TGTGCCAGCAGCCAGTATCTGATGGACCGGTCTGGAAACACCATATATTTT CASSQYLMDRSGNTIYF
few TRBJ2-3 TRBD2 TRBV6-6 TGTGCCAGCAGTTACCCAGGACTAGCGGGGGGGCTTCCGTTAGATACGCAGTATTTT CASSYPGLAGGLPLDTQYF
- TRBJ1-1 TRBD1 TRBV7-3 TGTGCCAGCAGCCCCTCGACAGGGGAGCACACTGAAGCTTTCTTT CASSPSTGEHTEAFF
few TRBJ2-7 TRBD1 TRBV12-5 TGTGCTAGTGGTTTTTCACGGGACAGGGTTAACGAGCAGTACTTC CASGFSRDRVNEQYF
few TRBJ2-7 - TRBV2 TGTGCCAGCTGGGCTGGTTCGTACGAGCAGTACTTC CASWAGSYEQYF
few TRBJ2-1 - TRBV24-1 TGTGCCACCAGTGATCAACATGGCAATGAGCAGTTCTTC CATSDQHGNEQFF
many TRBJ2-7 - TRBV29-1 TGCAGCGTTATGTCGTACGAGCAGTACTTC CSVMSYEQYF
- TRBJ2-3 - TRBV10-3 TGTGCCATCAGATCCCCTGAACGAACTAGCACAGATACGCAGTATTTT CAIRSPERTSTDTQYF
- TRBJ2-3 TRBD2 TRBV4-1 TGCGCCAGCAGCCTAAGGACTAGCGGGGATTCGGATACGCAGTATTTT CASSLRTSGDSDTQYF
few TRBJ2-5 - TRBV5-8 TGTGCCAGCAGCCATGTAGGCCTACTCCAAGAGACCCAGTACTTC CASSHVGLLQETQYF
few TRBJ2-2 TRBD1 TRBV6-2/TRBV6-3 TGTGCCAGCAGCGAGGGACAGGGATACGGCACCGGGGAGCTGTTTTTT CASSEGQGYGTGELFF
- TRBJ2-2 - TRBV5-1 TGCGCCAGCAGCTTGGTGGGGATCCTTGAGCTGTTTTTT CASSLVGILELFF
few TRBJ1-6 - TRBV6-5 TGTGCCAGCAGCCCGGGACTCGATCCGAATTCACCCCTCCACTTT CASSPGLDPNSPLHF
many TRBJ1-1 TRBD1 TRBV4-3 TGCGCCAGCAGCCAAGCGATTTATTCAGGGGGCACGAACACTGAAGCTTTCTTT CASSQAIYSGGTNTEAFF
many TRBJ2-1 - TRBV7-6 TGTGCCAGCAGCCTTATCGACAGCTACAATGAGCAGTTCTTC CASSLIDSYNEQFF
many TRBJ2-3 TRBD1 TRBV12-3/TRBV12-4 TGTGCCAGCAGTCCCAGGGGGCGTACAGATACGCAGTATTTT CASSPRGRTDTQYF